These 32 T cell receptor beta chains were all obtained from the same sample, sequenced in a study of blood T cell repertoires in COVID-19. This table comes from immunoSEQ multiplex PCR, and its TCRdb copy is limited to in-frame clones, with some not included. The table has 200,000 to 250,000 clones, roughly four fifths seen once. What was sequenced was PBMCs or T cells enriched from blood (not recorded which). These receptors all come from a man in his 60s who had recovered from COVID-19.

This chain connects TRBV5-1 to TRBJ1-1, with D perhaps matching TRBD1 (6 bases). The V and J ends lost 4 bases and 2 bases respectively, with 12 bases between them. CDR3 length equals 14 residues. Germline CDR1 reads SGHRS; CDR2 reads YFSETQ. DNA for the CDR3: TGCGCCAGCAGCCCCGGACAGAGAAACACTGAAGCTTTCTTT. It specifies CASSPGQRNTEAFF.

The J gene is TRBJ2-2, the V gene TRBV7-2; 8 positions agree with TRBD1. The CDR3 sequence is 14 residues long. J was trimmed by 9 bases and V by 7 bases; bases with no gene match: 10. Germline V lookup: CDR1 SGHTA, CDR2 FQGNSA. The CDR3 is CASTPGQGGRELFF. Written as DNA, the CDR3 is TGTGCCAGCACCCCTGGACAGGGTGGCAGGGAGCTGTTTTTT.

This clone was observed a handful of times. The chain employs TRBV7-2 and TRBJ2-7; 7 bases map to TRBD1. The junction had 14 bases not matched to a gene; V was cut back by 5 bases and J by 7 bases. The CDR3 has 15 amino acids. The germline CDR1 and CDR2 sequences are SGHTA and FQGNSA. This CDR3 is CASSLTGAGLGEQYF. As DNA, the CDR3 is TGTGCCAGCAGCCTAACAGGGGCTGGTCTTGGGGAGCAGTACTTC.

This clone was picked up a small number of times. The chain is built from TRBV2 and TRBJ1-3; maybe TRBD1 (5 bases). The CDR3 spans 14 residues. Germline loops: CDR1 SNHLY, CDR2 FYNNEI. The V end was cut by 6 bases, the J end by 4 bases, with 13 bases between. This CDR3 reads CASSLDSAGNTIYF. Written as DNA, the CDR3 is TGTGCCAGCAGCCTTGACAGCGCCGGAAACACCATATATTTT.

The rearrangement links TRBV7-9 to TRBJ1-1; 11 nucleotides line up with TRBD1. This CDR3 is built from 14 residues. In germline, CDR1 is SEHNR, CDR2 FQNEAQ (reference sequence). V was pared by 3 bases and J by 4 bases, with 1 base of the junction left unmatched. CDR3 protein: CASSFGQGATEAFF. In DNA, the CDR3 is TGTGCCAGCAGCTTTGGACAGGGGGCCACTGAAGCTTTCTTT.

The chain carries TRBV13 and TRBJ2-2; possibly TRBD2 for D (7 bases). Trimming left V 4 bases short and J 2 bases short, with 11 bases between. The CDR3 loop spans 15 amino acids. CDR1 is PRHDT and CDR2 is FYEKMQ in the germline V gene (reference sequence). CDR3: CASSSGGLNTGELFF. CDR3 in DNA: TGTGCCAGCAGCTCCGGGGGGCTTAACACCGGGGAGCTGTTTTTT.

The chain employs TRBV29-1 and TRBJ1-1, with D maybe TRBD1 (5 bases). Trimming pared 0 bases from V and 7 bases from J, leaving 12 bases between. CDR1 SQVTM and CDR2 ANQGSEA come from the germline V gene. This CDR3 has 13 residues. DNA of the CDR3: TGCAGCGTTGAAGAGGGCCAGGGCCTTGAAGCTTTCTTT. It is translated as CSVEEGQGLEAFF.

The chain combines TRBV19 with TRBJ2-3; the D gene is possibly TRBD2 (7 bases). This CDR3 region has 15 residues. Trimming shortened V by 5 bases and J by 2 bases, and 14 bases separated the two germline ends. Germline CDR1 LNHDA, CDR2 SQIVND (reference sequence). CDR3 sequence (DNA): TGTGCCAGTAGTTCGGGGGGCGAGCCCACAGATACGCAGTATTTT. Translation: CASSSGGEPTDTQYF.

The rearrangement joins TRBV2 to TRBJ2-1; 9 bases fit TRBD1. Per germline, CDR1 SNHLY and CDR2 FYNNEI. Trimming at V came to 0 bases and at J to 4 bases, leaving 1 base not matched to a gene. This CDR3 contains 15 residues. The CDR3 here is CASSEAGTGYNEQFF. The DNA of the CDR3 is TGTGCCAGCAGTGAAGCGGGGACAGGGTACAATGAGCAGTTCTTC.

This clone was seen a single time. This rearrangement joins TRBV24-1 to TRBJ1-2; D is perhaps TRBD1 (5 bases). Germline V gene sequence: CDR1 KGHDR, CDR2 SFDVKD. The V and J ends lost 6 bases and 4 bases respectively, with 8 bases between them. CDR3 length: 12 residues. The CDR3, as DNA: TGTGCCACCAGTTCCGGGGGCTATGGCTACACCTTC. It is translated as CATSSGGYGYTF.

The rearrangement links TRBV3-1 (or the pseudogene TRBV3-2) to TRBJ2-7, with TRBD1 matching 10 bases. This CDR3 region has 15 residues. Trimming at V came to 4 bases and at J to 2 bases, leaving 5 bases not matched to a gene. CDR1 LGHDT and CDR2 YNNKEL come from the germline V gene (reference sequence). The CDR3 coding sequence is TGTGCCAGCAGCCGACGACAGGGGGCGGCCTACGAGCAGTACTTC. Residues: CASSRRQGAAYEQYF.

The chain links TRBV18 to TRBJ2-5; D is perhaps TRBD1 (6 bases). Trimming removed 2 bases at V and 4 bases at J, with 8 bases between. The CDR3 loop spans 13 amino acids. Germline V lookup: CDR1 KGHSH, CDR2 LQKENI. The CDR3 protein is CASSPNRVETQYF. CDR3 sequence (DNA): TGTGCCAGCTCACCAAACAGGGTAGAGACCCAGTACTTC.

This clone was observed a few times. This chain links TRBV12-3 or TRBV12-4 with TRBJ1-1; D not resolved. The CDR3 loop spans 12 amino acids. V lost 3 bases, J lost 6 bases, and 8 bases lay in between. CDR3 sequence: CASSFAVSEAFF. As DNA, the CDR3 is TGTGCCAGCAGTTTCGCGGTATCTGAAGCTTTCTTT.

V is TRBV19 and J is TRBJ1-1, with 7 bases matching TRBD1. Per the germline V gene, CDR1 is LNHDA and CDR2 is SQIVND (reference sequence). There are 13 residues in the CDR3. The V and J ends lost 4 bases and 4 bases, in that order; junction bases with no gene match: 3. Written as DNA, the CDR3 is TGTGCCAGTAGTAGACAGGGCGGCACTGAAGCTTTCTTT. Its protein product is CASSRQGGTEAFF.

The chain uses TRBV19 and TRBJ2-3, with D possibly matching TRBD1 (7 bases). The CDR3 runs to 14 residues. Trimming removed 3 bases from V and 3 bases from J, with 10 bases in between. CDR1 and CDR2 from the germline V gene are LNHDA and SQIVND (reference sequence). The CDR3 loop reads CASSIRGRTDTQYF. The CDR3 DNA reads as TGTGCCAGTAGTATCAGGGGGAGGACAGATACGCAGTATTTT.

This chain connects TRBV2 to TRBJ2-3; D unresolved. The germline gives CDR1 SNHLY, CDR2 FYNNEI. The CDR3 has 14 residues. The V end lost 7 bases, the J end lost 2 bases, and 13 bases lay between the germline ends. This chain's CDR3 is CASKKGVVTDTQYF. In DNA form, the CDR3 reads TGTGCCAGCAAGAAAGGAGTGGTCACAGATACGCAGTATTTT.

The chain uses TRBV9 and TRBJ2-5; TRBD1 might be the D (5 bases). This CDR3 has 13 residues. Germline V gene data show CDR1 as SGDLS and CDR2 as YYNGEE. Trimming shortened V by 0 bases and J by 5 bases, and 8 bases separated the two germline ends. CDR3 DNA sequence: TGTGCCAGCAGCGTAGAGGGGTACGAGACCCAGTACTTC. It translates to CASSVEGYETQYF. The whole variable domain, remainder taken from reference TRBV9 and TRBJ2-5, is DSGVTQTPKHLITATGQRVTLRCSPRSGDLSVYWYQQSLDQGLQFLIQYYNGEERAKGNILERFSAQQFPDLHSELNLSSLELGDSALYFCASSVEGYETQYFGPGTRLLVL.

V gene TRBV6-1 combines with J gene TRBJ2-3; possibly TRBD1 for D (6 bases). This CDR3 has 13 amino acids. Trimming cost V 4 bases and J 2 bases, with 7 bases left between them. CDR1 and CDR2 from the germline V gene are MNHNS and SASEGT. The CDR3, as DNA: TGTGCCAGCAGTGGGACAGCCACAGATACGCAGTATTTT. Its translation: CASSGTATDTQYF.

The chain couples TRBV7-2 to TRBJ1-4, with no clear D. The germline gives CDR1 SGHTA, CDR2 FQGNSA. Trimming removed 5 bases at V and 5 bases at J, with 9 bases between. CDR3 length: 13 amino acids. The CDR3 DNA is TGTGCCAGCAGCGTCCGGTTGAATGAAAAACTGTTTTTT. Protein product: CASSVRLNEKLFF.

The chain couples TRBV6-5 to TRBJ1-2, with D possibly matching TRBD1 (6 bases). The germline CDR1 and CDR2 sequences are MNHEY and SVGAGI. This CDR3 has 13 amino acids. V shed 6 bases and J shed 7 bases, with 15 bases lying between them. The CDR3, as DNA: TGTGCCAGCAGATTTCAGGGGCCGGGTGGCTACACCTTC. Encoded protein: CASRFQGPGGYTF.

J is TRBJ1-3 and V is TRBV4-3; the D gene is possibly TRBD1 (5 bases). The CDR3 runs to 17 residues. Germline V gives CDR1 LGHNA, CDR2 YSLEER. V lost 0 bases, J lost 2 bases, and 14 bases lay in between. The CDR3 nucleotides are TGCGCCAGCAGCCAAGACGAACCGGGGGTAGCTGGAAACACCATATATTTT. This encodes CASSQDEPGVAGNTIYF.

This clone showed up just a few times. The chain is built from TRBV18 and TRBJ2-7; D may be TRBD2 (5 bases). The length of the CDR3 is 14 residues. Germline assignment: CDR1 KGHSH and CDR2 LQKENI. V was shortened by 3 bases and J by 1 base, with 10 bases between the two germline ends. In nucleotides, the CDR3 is TGTGCCAGCTCACCTTCCCGGGATTCCTACGAGCAGTACTTC. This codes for CASSPSRDSYEQYF. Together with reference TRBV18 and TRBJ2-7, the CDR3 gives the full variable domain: NAGVMQNPRHLVRRRGQEARLRCSPMKGHSHVYWYRQLPEEGLKFMVYLQKENIIDESGMPKERFSAEFPKEGPSILRIQQVVRGDSAAYFCASSPSRDSYEQYFGPGTRLTVT.

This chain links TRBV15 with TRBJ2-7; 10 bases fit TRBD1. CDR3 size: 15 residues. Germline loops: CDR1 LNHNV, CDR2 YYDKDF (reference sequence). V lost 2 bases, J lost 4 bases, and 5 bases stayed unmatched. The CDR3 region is CATSRPDRGRYEQYF. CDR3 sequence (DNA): TGTGCCACCAGCAGACCTGACAGGGGGCGATACGAGCAGTACTTC.

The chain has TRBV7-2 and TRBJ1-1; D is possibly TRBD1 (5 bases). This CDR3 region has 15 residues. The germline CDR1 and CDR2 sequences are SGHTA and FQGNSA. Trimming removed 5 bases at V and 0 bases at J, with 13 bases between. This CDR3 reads CASSTMTVLNTEAFF. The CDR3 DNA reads TGTGCCAGCAGCACCATGACAGTCCTGAACACTGAAGCTTTCTTT.

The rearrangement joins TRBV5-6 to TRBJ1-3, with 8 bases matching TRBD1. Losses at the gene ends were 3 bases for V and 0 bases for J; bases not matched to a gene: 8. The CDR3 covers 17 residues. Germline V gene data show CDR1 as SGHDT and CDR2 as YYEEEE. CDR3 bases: TGTGCCAGCAGCTCCGGGACAGGCATGATCTCTGGAAACACCATATATTTT. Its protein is CASSSGTGMISGNTIYF.

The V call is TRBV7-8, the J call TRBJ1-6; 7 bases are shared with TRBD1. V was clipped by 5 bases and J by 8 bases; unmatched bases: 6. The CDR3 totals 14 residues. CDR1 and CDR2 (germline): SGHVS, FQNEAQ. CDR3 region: CASSPRQGDSPLHF. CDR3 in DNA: TGTGCCAGCAGCCCTCGACAGGGAGATTCACCCCTCCACTTT. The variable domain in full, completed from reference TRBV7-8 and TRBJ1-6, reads GAGVSQSPRYKVAKRGQDVALRCDPISGHVSLFWYQQALGQGPEFLTYFQNEAQLDKSGLPSDRFFAERPEGSVSTLKIQRTQQEDSAVYLCASSPRQGDSPLHFGNGTRLTVT.

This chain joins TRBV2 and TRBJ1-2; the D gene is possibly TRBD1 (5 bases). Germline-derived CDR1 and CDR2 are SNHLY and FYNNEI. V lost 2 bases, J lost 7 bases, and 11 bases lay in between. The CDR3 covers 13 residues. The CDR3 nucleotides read TGTGCCAGCAGTGAACAGGGAATGGGTGGCTACACCTTC. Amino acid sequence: CASSEQGMGGYTF.

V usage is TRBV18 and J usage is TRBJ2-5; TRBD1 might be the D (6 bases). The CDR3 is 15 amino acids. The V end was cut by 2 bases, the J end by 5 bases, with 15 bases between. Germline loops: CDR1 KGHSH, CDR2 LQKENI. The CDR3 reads CASSPGQGLGETQYF. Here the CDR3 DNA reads TGTGCCAGCTCACCAGGTCAGGGGCTCGGGGAGACCCAGTACTTC.

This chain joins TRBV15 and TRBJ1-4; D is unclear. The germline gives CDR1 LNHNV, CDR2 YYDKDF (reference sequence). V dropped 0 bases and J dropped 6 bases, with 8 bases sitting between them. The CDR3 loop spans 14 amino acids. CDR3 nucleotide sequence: TGTGCCACCAGCAGAGATGATCAGGATGAAAAACTGTTTTTT. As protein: CATSRDDQDEKLFF. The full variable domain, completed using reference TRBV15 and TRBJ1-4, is DAMVIQNPRYQVTQFGKPVTLSCSQTLNHNVMYWYQQKSSQAPKLLFHYYDKDFNNEADTPDNFQSRRPNTSFCFLDIRSPGLGDTAMYLCATSRDDQDEKLFFGSGTQLSVL.

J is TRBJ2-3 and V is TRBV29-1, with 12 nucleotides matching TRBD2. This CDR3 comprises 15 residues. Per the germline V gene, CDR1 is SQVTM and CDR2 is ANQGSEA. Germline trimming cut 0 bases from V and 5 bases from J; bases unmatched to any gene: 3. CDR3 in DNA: TGCAGCGTTGAAGACCAGACTAGCGGGAGAGATACGCAGTATTTT. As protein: CSVEDQTSGRDTQYF.

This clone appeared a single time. The CDR3 nucleotides are TGTGCCAGCAGCCCGGACTATAATGAAAAACTGTTTTTT. Translation: CASSPDYNEKLFF. V and J are TRBV25-1 and TRBJ1-4; D remains ambiguous. The germline V gene encodes CDR1 MGHDK and CDR2 SYGVNS. Trimming took 6 bases from V and 4 from J, leaving 9 bases between them. The CDR3 contains 13 residues.

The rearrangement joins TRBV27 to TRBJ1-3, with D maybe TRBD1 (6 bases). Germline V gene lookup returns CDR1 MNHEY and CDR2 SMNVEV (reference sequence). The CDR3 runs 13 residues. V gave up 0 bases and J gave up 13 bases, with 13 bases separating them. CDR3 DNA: TGTGCCAGCAGTTTATCGGCGGGGGGCCCAATATATTTT. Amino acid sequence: CASSLSAGGPIYF.